The next 10 T cell receptor beta chains were all read from a single sample in a study of blood T cells in healthy people across ages (dated by TCRdb to the mid-2010s). Libraries were constructed by 5' RACE. These reads were obtained on an Illumina HiSeq 2500. A second PCR of about 7 to 12 cycles was performed with a sample-barcoded 5' primer and a J-beta primer mix. TCRdb cleaned the public reads at Q25 with fastp, built clones with MiXCR and kept in-frame beta chains. Rows are combined by CDR3 protein, so each entry shows the most common genes and DNA. A total of about 1.6 million distinct CDR3 sequences appear in this sample, 30% to 40% of them only once. The ten largest clonotypes hold about 11% of the sample. Source material: blood. These receptors originate from a woman under 40 in good health.

The chain links TRBV20-1 to TRBJ1-4, with a tentative D call TRBD1 (5 bases). This CDR3 contains 14 residues. Trimming took 3 bases from V and 8 from J, leaving 16 bases between them. Germline V gives CDR1 DFQATT, CDR2 SNEGSKA (reference sequence). The chain's CDR3 is CSARHRRGNEKLFF. The CDR3 DNA is TGCAGTGCTAGGCACAGAAGGGGAAACGAAAAACTGTTTTTT.

The V and J genes are TRBV12-3 or TRBV12-4 and TRBJ1-1, with unresolved D. Trimming pared 5 bases from V and 4 bases from J, leaving 17 bases between. This CDR3 contains 15 residues. The CDR3 loop reads CASSLVGSSPTEAFF. DNA for the CDR3: TGTGCCAGCAGTCTCGTGGGCTCCTCCCCCACTGAAGCTTTCTTT.

With respect to this clonotype: A single base is all that separates this from a far larger clone, so a read error is likely. The chain joins TRBV4-1 to TRBJ2-3; possibly TRBD2 for D (5 bases). CDR1 is MGHRA and CDR2 is YSYEKL in the germline V gene. The CDR3 consists of 12 residues. The CDR3 sequence: CANSPLGDTQYF. DNA for the CDR3: TGCGCCAACAGCCCACTAGGGGATACGCAGTATTTT.

The rearrangement joins TRBV12-3 or TRBV12-4 to TRBJ1-1; D is unresolved. Trimming removed 6 bases at V and 4 bases at J, with 18 bases between. This CDR3 contains 15 residues. The CDR3 bases are TGTGCCAGCAGCCTAAACTTGGGGTTGGGCACTGAAGCTTTCTTT. Its translation is CASSLNLGLGTEAFF.

The chain has TRBV6-6 and TRBJ1-6, with D perhaps matching TRBD1 (6 bases). The CDR3 covers 16 residues. Germline V gene sequence: CDR1 MNHNY, CDR2 SVGAGI (reference sequence). Deletions cut 2 bases from V and 6 bases from J, with 14 bases between. For the CDR3, the DNA is TGTGCCAGCAGTTACCCCACACAGGGAACTAATTCACCCCTCCACTTT. Translation: CASSYPTQGTNSPLHF.

V usage is TRBV7-2 and J usage is TRBJ1-2; D may be TRBD1 (6 bases). From germline, CDR1 is SGHTA and CDR2 FQGNSA. Trimming stripped 5 bases from V and 3 bases from J, with 16 bases between. This CDR3 spans 15 amino acids. The CDR3 DNA reads TGTGCCAGCAGCACCTCAGGACAGCAATACTATGGCTACACCTTC. Amino acid sequence: CASSTSGQQYYGYTF.

CDR3 loop: CASTQISGHEPRGSTDTQYF. The DNA of the CDR3 is TGTGCCAGCACCCAGATCTCGGGACACGAACCCCGGGGCAGCACAGATACGCAGTATTTT. The V call is TRBV28, the J call TRBJ2-3, with D perhaps matching TRBD1 (6 bases). This CDR3 is 20 amino acids long. Trimming shortened V by 7 bases and J by 0 bases, and 29 bases separated the two germline ends. Germline lookup yields CDR1 MDHEN and CDR2 SYDVKM.

The rearrangement uses TRBV27 and TRBJ2-1; the D gene is possibly TRBD2 (5 bases). Trimming pared 6 bases from V and 3 bases from J, leaving 18 bases between. Germline assignment: CDR1 MNHEY and CDR2 SMNVEV (reference sequence). The CDR3 is made up of 16 amino acids. CDR3 nucleotides: TGTGCCAGCAGCTCCAGTTTGGCCGGGAACTACAATGAGCAGTTCTTC. As protein: CASSSSLAGNYNEQFF.

V and J are TRBV3-1 and TRBJ2-7; D unclear. Trimming pared 1 base from V and 3 bases from J, leaving 13 bases between. This CDR3 comprises 15 residues. Germline values: CDR1 LGHDT, CDR2 YNNKEL (reference sequence). DNA for the CDR3: TGTGCCAGCAGCCAAGCTCCGGGTATTGGCTACGAGCAGTACTTC. It yields the protein CASSQAPGIGYEQYF.

Concerning this clonotype: This may be a read error, as it is one base from a much larger clone. The chain carries TRBV10-3 and TRBJ2-5; TRBD1 matches 9 bases. The DNA end is a closer match to TRBJ2-1, so the J assignment may be wrong. The CDR3 is made up of 12 amino acids. Germline V gene lookup returns CDR1 ENHRY and CDR2 SYGVKD. The DNA of the CDR3 is TGTGCCATCGGGGACAGGGAAGAGACCCAGTTCTTC. Protein sequence: CAIGDREETQFF.